The next 10 T cell receptor beta chains were all read from a single sample in a study of T cells after yellow fever vaccination. One entry per CDR3 protein, called by TCRdb with MiXCR from the 5' RACE reads. The sample yields almost 30,000 distinct CDR3 sequences, 5% seen once. Source: CD8+ T cells sorted from PBMCs, taken 10 days after the yellow fever booster vaccination. These receptors were obtained from a man aged 30-40 years who received the YFV17D yellow fever vaccine.

This clonotype was detected many times. This chain uses TRBV7-2 with TRBJ2-5, with D hard to call. V lost 5 bases to trimming and J lost 1 base, with 5 bases between them. Germline V gene lookup returns CDR1 SGHTA and CDR2 FQGNSA. There are 12 residues in the CDR3. The CDR3: CASSPPQETQYF. The CDR3 DNA follows: TGTGCCAGCAGCCCACCCCAAGAGACCCAGTACTTC.

The sample holds many counts of this clonotype. This rearrangement joins TRBV7-9 to TRBJ2-1, with D perhaps given as TRBD1 or TRBD2 (5 bases each). The CDR3 runs to 16 residues. Per the germline V gene, CDR1 is SEHNR and CDR2 is FQNEAQ (reference sequence). Trimming took 2 bases from V and 5 from J, leaving 16 bases between them. As DNA, the CDR3 is TGTGCCAGCAGCTTAAGGCCCGGGACGGAAGACAATGAGCAGTTCTTC. Translating gives CASSLRPGTEDNEQFF.

The chain employs TRBV23-1 and TRBJ1-5; 7 nucleotides line up with TRBD1. TRBV23-1 is an open reading frame whose function is uncertain. Trimming took 0 bases from V and 2 from J; bases not matched to a gene: 10. The CDR3 covers 18 residues. Written as DNA, the CDR3 is TGCGCCAGCAGTCAATCGGAACCCAGGGGGGGGGGCAATCAGCCCCAGCATTTT. It yields the protein CASSQSEPRGGGNQPQHF.

This clonotype was seen ten or more times. The chain is built from TRBV20-1 and TRBJ1-1; TRBD1 is a possible D gene (6 bases). V lost 3 bases, J lost 6 bases, and 14 bases lay in between. The length of the CDR3 is 13 residues. CDR1 DFQATT and CDR2 SNEGSKA come from the germline V gene (reference sequence). The CDR3, as DNA: TGCAGTGCTAGTAAAGGGGGTTACGCTGAAGCTTTCTTT. Protein product: CSASKGGYAEAFF.

This clonotype was counted many times. V is TRBV19 and J is TRBJ2-3; D remains unclear. This CDR3 is built from 13 residues. The V gene lost 6 bases and the J gene lost 0 bases, with 7 bases spanning the gap. Germline V gene sequence: CDR1 LNHDA, CDR2 SQIVND (reference sequence). The CDR3 DNA follows: TGTGCCAGTAGCATGGACAGCACAGATACGCAGTATTTT. This translates into CASSMDSTDTQYF.

This clonotype was observed at least ten times. The gene calls are TRBV7-9 and TRBJ2-7; no definite D call. V lost 4 bases, J lost 2 bases, and 9 bases lay in between. There are 13 residues in the CDR3. CDR1 and CDR2 from the germline V gene are SEHNR and FQNEAQ (reference sequence). The CDR3 DNA reads as TGTGCCAGCAGCTATTTAGCTGCCTACGAGCAGTACTTC. Protein sequence: CASSYLAAYEQYF. Variable domain in full (rest from reference TRBV7-9 and TRBJ2-7): DTGVSQNPRHKITKRGQNVTFRCDPISEHNRLYWYRQTLGQGPEFLTYFQNEAQLEKSRLLSDRFSAERPKGSFSTLEIQRTEQGDSAMYLCASSYLAAYEQYFGPGTRLTVT.

The sample holds many counts of this clonotype. This chain connects TRBV19 to TRBJ2-1; a weak D match, TRBD2 (7 bases). The CDR3 covers 13 residues. CDR1 and CDR2 (germline): LNHDA, SQIVND (reference sequence). Trimming pared 6 bases from V and 7 bases from J, leaving 13 bases between. The chain's CDR3 is CASSRGGPNEQFF. CDR3 coding DNA: TGTGCCAGTAGCAGGGGAGGGCCTAATGAGCAGTTCTTC.

This clonotype was picked up many times. J is TRBJ2-1 and V is TRBV6-1, with TRBD1 matching 11 bases. Per the germline V gene, CDR1 is MNHNS and CDR2 is SASEGT. The CDR3 loop spans 17 amino acids. V was clipped by 6 bases and J by 0 bases; unmatched bases: 7. CDR3 sequence reads: CASREDRGLVSYNEQFF. The CDR3 bases are TGTGCCAGCAGAGAGGACAGGGGGCTAGTCTCCTACAATGAGCAGTTCTTC.

In this sample, this clonotype turned up a few times. DNA of the CDR3: TGTGCCAGCAGTTCTCCCAGCGGACCGAACACCGGGGAGCTGTTTTTT. Residues: CASSSPSGPNTGELFF. V is TRBV5-5 and J is TRBJ2-2, with D perhaps matching TRBD2 (5 bases). The germline V gene has CDR1 SGHKS and CDR2 YYEKEE (reference sequence). V gave up 5 bases and J gave up 0 bases, with 14 bases separating them. The length of the CDR3 is 16 residues.

This clonotype was recorded at least ten times. The J gene is TRBJ2-1, the V gene TRBV27; 15 nucleotides match TRBD2. J lost 7 bases, V lost 4 bases, and 5 bases had no gene match. This CDR3 is 16 amino acids long. Germline loops: CDR1 MNHEY, CDR2 SMNVEV (reference sequence). CDR3 bases: TGTGCCAGCAGTTGGGGACTAGCGGGAGGAAATAATGAGCAGTTCTTC. It is translated as CASSWGLAGGNNEQFF.